One T cell receptor beta chain is described in this entry. V was clipped by 4 bases and J by 4 bases; unmatched bases: 7. There are 15 residues in the CDR3. CDR1 is SGHNT and CDR2 is YYREEE in the germline V gene (reference sequence). This sample stems from a study of T cells after posttransplantation cyclophosphamide. This table comes from immunoSEQ multiplex PCR, and its TCRdb copy is limited to in-frame clones, with some not included. The data contain 25,000 to 30,000 clones, roughly 89% of them singletons. The chain recombines TRBV5-4 with TRBJ1-1; 10 bases line up with TRBD1. The sample comprised PBMCs. This TCR was recovered from a man aged 50 to 60. The CDR3 DNA is TGTGCCAGCAGCAGCCCCGGACAGGGGGGCACTGAAGCTTTCTTT. Its protein is CASSSPGQGGTEAFF. Combining the CDR3 with reference TRBV5-4 and TRBJ1-1 gives the whole variable domain ETGVTQSPTHLIKTRGQQVTLRCSSQSGHNTVSWYQQALGQGPQFIFQYYREEENGRGNFPPRFSGLQFPNYSSELNVNALELDDSALYLCASSSPGQGGTEAFFGQGTRLTVV.